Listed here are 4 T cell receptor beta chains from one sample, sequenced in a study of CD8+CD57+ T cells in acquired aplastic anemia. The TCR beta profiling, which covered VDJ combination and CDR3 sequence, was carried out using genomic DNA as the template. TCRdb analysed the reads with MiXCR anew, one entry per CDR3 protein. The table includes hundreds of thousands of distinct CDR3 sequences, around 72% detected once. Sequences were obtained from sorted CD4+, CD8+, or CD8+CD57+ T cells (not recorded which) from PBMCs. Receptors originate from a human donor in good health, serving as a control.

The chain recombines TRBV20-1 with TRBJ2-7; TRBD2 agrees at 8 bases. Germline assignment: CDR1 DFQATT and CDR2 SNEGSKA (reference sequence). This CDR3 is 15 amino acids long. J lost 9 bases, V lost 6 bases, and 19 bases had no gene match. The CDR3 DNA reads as TGCAGTGCCAGAACGGGGCGGGGGGAGGAAGATATGCAGTACTTC. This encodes CSARTGRGEEDMQYF.

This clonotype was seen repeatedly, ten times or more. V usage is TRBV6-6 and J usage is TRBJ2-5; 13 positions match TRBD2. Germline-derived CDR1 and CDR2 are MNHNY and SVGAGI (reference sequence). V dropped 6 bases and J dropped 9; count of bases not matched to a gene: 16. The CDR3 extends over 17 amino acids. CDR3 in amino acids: CASRRGLAGAGGEAQYF. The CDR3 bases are TGTGCCAGCAGACGAGGACTAGCGGGGGCTGGGGGGGAGGCCCAGTACTTC.

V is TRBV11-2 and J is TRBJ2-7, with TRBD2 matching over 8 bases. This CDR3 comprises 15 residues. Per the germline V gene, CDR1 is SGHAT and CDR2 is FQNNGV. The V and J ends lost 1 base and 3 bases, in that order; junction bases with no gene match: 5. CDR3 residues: CASSLAGGGVYEQYF. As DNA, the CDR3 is TGTGCCAGCAGCTTAGCGGGGGGGGGGGTCTACGAGCAGTACTTC.

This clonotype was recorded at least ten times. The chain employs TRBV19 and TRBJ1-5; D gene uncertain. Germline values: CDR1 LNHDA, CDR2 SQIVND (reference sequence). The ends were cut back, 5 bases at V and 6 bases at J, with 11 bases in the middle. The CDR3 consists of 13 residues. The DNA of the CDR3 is TGTGCCAGTAGTCGGAAGTCGGGTCAGCCCCAGCATTTT. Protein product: CASSRKSGQPQHF.